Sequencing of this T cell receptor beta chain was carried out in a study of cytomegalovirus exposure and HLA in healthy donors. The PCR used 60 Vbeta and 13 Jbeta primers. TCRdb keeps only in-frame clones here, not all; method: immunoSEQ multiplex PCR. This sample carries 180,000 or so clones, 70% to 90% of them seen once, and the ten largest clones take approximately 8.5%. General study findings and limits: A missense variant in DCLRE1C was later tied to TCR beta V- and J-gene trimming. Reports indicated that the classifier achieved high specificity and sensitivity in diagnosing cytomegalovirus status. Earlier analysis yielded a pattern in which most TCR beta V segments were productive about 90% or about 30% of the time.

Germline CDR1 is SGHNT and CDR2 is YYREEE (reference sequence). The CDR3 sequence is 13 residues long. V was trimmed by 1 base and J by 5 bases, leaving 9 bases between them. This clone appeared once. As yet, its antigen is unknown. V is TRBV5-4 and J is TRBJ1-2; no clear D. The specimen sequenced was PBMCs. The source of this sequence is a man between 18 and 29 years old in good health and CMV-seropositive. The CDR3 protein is CASSLRSSYGYTF. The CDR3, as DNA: TGTGCCAGCAGCTTGCGGAGTTCATATGGCTACACCTTC.